The present T cell receptor (beta chain) was sequenced within a study of T cell repertoires in breast cancer. Across the study: Healthy donors' blood served as controls for breast cancer tumor, lymph node and blood samples.

Unpaired genes were suppressed by blocking oligonucleotides during a second nested PCR. TCRdb used MiXCR to reprocess the emulsion pairing reads, holding one entry per CDR3 protein. The sample contains nearly 40,000 distinct CDR3 sequences, over 40% of which appear only once. This CDR3 region has 15 residues. The germline V gene has CDR1 LNHDA and CDR2 SQIVND (reference sequence). Trimming took off 6 bases at V and 6 bases at J, with 20 bases between the two ends. Paired alpha-beta TCRs of CD8+ T cells were analyzed by expanded emulsion RT-PCR. Regarding this clonotype: Its antigen is as yet unknown.

General study points: Tumor-involved sentinel nodes shared 6% to 10% of TCRs with matched tumors, tumor-free nodes roughly 2%.

This clonotype was obtained from a pool of human donors with breast cancer or a healthy control (not recorded which). The V call is TRBV19, the J call TRBJ1-2; D perhaps matches TRBD1 (5 bases). The sequencing input was CD8+ T cells. The CDR3 coding sequence is TGTGCCAGTAGCCCCCAGGGCCGTTATTTGGATGGCTACACCTTC. It codes for CASSPQGRYLDGYTF. Full variable domain (remainder filled in from reference TRBV19 and TRBJ1-2): DGGITQSPKYLFRKEGQNVTLSCEQNLNHDAMYWYRQDPGQGLRLIYYSQIVNDFQKGDIAEGYSVSREKKESFPLTVTSAQKNPTAFYLCASSPQGRYLDGYTFGSGTRLTVV.